The 12 T cell receptor beta chains below all came from one sample that was sequenced in a study of shared clonotypes between healthy human individuals (dated by TCRdb to 2020 to 2022). To prepare the library, the immunoSEQ multiplex PCR assay was applied. TCRdb took this table from immuneACCESS and kept in-frame rearrangements with V and J called. Such tables lack part of the clones; where checked against another copy, unresolved V genes explain under half of the gap, and the rest is unexplained. The sample profile shows roughly 890,000 clones; about 91% of them were found once. Approximately 25% of the sample comes from the top ten. CD8 naive samples consisted of CD45RO-negative cells that were positively selected for CCR7, yielding a CD45RA+CCR7+ population without TemRA cells. Input material: naive CD8+ T cells sorted from blood. This specimen's cell subset or site label, per the study, means: CD45RA+CCR7+. These receptor sequences come from a man aged 30-40 years in good health.

The V and J genes are TRBV4-1 and TRBJ2-7; the match to TRBD2 covers 10 bases. V was clipped by 1 base and J by 3 bases; unmatched bases: 6. Germline lookup yields CDR1 MGHRA and CDR2 YSYEKL. The CDR3 consists of 16 residues. CDR3 bases: TGCGCCAGCAGCCAAGTTCTAGCGGGAGTTATCTACGAGCAGTACTTC. This codes for CASSQVLAGVIYEQYF.

In this sample, this clone turned up once. This chain uses TRBV19 with TRBJ2-2; D not resolved. The germline CDR1 and CDR2 sequences are LNHDA and SQIVND (reference sequence). The germline V and J ends were trimmed by 5 bases and 10 bases, with 11 bases remaining between them. The CDR3 spans 12 residues. CDR3: CASSPTRLELFF. The CDR3 region has the DNA TGTGCCAGTAGTCCCACCCGGTTGGAGCTGTTTTTT.

The chain uses TRBV18 and TRBJ2-5; TRBD1 matches 7 bases. The CDR3 consists of 15 residues. V lost 3 bases, J lost 0 bases, and 4 bases stayed unmatched. Germline CDR1 is KGHSH and CDR2 is LQKENI. This chain's CDR3 is CASSPRQGNQETQYF. The DNA of the CDR3 is TGTGCCAGCTCACCCCGACAGGGTAACCAAGAGACCCAGTACTTC.

The sample holds one count of this clone. The CDR3 region is CASNRQESTDTQYF. In DNA, the CDR3 is TGTGCCAGCAACAGACAGGAAAGCACAGATACGCAGTATTTT. The chain uses TRBV6-6 and TRBJ2-3; tentatively, D is TRBD1 (6 bases). In germline, CDR1 is MNHNY, CDR2 SVGAGI (reference sequence). The CDR3 sequence is 14 residues long. V was clipped by 7 bases and J by 0 bases, with 11 bases between them.

This chain's CDR3 is CASSARNNTQYF. The CDR3 DNA is TGTGCCAGCAGTGCGAGGAACAATACGCAGTATTTT. The chain is built from TRBV25-1 and TRBJ2-3; no reliable D call. CDR3 length: 12 residues. Germline assignment: CDR1 MGHDK and CDR2 SYGVNS. The V end lost 4 bases, the J end lost 7 bases, and 9 bases lay between the germline ends. The full variable domain, its missing parts supplied by reference TRBV25-1 and TRBJ2-3, is EADIYQTPRYLVIGTGKKITLECSQTMGHDKMYWYQQDPGMELHLIHYSYGVNSTEKGDLSSESTVSRIRTEHFPLTLESARPSHTSQYLCASSARNNTQYFGPGTRLTVL.

The J gene is TRBJ2-1, the V gene TRBV7-2, with D uncertain. CDR3 length: 17 residues. V dropped 3 bases and J dropped 3 bases, with 18 bases sitting between them. CDR1 and CDR2 (germline): SGHTA, FQGNSA. The CDR3 here is CASSLPPWSGLYNEQFF. In nucleotides, the CDR3 is TGTGCCAGCAGCTTGCCACCCTGGAGTGGCCTCTACAATGAGCAGTTCTTC.

This rearrangement joins TRBV13 to TRBJ2-6; no definite D call. The length of the CDR3 is 16 residues. From germline, CDR1 is PRHDT and CDR2 FYEKMQ (reference sequence). The V end lost 5 bases, the J end lost 0 bases, and 11 bases lay between the germline ends. CDR3 amino acids: CASSSTLSSGANVLTF. DNA for the CDR3: TGTGCCAGCAGCAGCACCCTAAGCTCTGGGGCCAACGTCCTGACTTTC.

The chain carries TRBV27 and TRBJ2-2, with 8 bases fitting TRBD1. The germline V gene has CDR1 MNHEY and CDR2 SMNVEV (reference sequence). V lost 4 bases and J lost 5; bases outside the gene matches: 6. The CDR3 covers 15 residues. CDR3 in DNA: TGTGCCAGCAGTTCCGGACAGGGACCTACCGGGGAGCTGTTTTTT. It encodes CASSSGQGPTGELFF.

V is TRBV30 and J is TRBJ2-4, with TRBD2 matching over 7 bases. CDR1 and CDR2 from the germline V gene are GTSNPN and SVGIG (reference sequence). V dropped 8 bases and J dropped 7; count of bases not matched to a gene: 11. This CDR3 has 13 residues. Here the CDR3 reads CAKLGLEDNIQYF. Written as DNA, the CDR3 is TGTGCCAAACTAGGACTAGAGGATAACATTCAGTACTTC.

The chain has TRBV19 and TRBJ1-4; 9 positions match TRBD1. V gave up 4 bases and J gave up 13 bases; unmatched junction bases: 4. This CDR3 region has 12 residues. The germline gives CDR1 LNHDA, CDR2 SQIVND (reference sequence). The chain's CDR3 is CASSNWTGALFF. As DNA, the CDR3 is TGTGCCAGTAGTAATTGGACAGGGGCACTGTTTTTT.

This chain connects TRBV10-3 to TRBJ2-2, with D unresolved. Trimming took off 3 bases at V and 9 bases at J, with 11 bases between the two ends. Germline values: CDR1 ENHRY, CDR2 SYGVKD. The length of the CDR3 is 13 residues. The CDR3 bases are TGTGCCATCAGTGACCAAATCGGGTGGGAGCTGTTTTTT. It yields the protein CAISDQIGWELFF.

The rearrangement links TRBV6-6 to TRBJ2-1; the match to TRBD2 covers 8 bases. V lost 7 bases to trimming and J lost 2 bases; unmatched junction nucleotides: 7. In germline, CDR1 is MNHNY, CDR2 SVGAGI (reference sequence). The CDR3 is 15 amino acids. The CDR3 DNA reads as TGTGCCAGCACGGGAGGGGAGGCCCCCTACAATGAGCAGTTCTTC. Translated, it gives CASTGGEAPYNEQFF.